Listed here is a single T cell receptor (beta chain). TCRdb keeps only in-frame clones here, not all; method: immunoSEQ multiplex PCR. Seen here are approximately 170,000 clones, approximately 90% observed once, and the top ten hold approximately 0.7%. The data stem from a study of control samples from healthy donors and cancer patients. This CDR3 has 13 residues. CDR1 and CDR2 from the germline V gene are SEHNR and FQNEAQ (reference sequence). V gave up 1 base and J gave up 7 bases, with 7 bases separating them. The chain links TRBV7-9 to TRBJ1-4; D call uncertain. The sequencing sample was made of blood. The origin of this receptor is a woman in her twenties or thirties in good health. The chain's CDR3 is CASSLEVPEKLFF. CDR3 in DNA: TGTGCCAGCAGCTTAGAGGTCCCTGAAAAACTGTTTTTT.